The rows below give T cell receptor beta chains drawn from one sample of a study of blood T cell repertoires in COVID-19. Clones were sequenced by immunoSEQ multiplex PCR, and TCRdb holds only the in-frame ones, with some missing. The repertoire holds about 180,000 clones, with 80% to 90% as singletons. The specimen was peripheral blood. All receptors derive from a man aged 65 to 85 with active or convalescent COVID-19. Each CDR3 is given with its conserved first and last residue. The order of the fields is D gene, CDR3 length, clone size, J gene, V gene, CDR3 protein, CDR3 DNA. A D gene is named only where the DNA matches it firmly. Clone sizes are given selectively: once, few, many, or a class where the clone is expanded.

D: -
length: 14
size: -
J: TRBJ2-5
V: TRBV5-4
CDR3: CASSLQGTQETQYF
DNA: TGTGCCAGCAGCTTACAGGGAACCCAAGAGACCCAGTACTTC

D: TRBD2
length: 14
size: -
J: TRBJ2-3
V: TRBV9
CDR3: CASSVSGSTDTQYF
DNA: TGTGCCAGCAGCGTTAGCGGGAGCACAGATACGCAGTATTTT

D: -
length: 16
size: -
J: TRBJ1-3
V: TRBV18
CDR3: CASSPDRGRTGNTIYF
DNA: TGTGCCAGCTCACCGGACAGAGGCCGCACTGGAAACACCATATATTTT

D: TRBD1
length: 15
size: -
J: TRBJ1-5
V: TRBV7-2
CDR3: CASSLQGASNQPQHF
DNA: TGTGCCAGCAGCTTACAGGGGGCTAGCAATCAGCCCCAGCATTTT

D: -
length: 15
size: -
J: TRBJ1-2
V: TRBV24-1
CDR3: CATSDRARGVQGYTF
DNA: TGTGCCACCAGTGATAGGGCACGGGGGGTGCAAGGCTACACCTTC

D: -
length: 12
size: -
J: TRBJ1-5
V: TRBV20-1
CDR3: CSASIGDQPQHF
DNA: TGCAGTGCTAGTATCGGGGATCAGCCCCAGCATTTT

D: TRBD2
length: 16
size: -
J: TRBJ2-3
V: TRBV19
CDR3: CASTPAGVGSTDTQYF
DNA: TGTGCCAGCACACCAGCGGGGGTAGGGAGCACAGATACGCAGTATTTT

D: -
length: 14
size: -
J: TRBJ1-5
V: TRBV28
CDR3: CATGLFLSNQPQHF
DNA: TGTGCCACGGGACTGTTTCTTAGCAATCAGCCCCAGCATTTT

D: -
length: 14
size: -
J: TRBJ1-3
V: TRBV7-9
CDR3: CASSLGGAGNTIYF
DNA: TGTGCCAGCAGCCTGGGGGGAGCTGGAAACACCATATATTTT

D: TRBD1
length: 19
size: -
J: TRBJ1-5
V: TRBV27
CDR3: CASSPLLAWTGGINQPQHF
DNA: TGTGCCAGCAGTCCCCTGTTAGCCTGGACAGGGGGCATCAATCAGCCCCAGCATTTT

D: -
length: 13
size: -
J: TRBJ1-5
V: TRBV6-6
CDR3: CASSSDFNQPQHF
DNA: TGTGCCAGCAGCTCGGACTTCAATCAGCCCCAGCATTTT

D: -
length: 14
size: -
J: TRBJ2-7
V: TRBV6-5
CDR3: CASSRTGTAYEQYF
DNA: TGTGCCAGCAGTCGTACAGGGACGGCCTACGAGCAGTACTTC

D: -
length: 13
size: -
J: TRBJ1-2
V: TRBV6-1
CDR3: CASSEAGGRGYTF
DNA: TGTGCCAGCAGTGAAGCGGGAGGACGTGGCTACACCTTC

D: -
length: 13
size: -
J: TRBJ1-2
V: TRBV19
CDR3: CASSLGGNYGYTF
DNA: TGTGCCAGTAGTCTGGGAGGGAACTATGGCTACACCTTC

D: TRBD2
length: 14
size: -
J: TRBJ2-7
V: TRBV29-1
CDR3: CSVGTSGSSYEQYF
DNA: TGCAGCGTAGGGACTAGCGGGAGCTCCTACGAGCAGTACTTC

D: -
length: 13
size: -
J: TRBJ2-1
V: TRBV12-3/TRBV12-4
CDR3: CASSLARVDEQFF
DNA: TGTGCCAGCAGTTTAGCACGGGTCGATGAGCAGTTCTTC

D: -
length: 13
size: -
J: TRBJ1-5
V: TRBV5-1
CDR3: CASSSATGQPQHF
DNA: TGCGCCAGCAGCTCCGCCACGGGACAGCCCCAGCATTTT

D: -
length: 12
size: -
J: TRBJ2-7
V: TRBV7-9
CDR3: CASSSQGYEQYF
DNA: TGTGCCAGCAGCTCACAGGGCTACGAGCAGTACTTC

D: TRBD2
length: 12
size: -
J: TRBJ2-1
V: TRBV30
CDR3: CAWTTSWDEQFF
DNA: TGTGCCTGGACGACTAGCTGGGATGAGCAGTTCTTC

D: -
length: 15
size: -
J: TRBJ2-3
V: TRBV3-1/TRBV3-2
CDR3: CASSQGSPRAYTQYF
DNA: TGTGCCAGCAGCCAAGGTTCCCCAAGAGCCTATACGCAGTATTTT

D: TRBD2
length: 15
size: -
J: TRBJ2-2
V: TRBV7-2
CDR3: CASSSLAGGTGELFF
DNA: TGTGCCAGCAGCTCCCTAGCGGGAGGCACCGGGGAGCTGTTTTTT

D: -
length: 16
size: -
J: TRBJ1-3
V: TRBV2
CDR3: CASSPAVYYSGNTIYF
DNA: TGTGCCAGCAGTCCCGCCGTGTACTACTCTGGAAACACCATATATTTT

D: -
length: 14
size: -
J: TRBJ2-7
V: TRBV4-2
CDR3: CASSRLRDNHEQYF
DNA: TGTGCCAGCAGCCGCCTCCGGGACAATCACGAGCAGTACTTC

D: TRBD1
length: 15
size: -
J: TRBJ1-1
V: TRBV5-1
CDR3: CASSSSDRGATEAFF
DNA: TGCGCCAGCAGCTCATCAGACAGGGGAGCTACTGAAGCTTTCTTT

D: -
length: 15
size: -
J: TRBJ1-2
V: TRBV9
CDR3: CASSVGGGQNYGYTF
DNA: TGTGCCAGCAGCGTAGGGGGAGGCCAAAACTATGGCTACACCTTC

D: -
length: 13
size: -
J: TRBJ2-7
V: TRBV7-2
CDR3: CASSLERASEQYF
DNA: TGTGCCAGCAGCTTAGAGAGGGCGAGTGAGCAGTACTTC

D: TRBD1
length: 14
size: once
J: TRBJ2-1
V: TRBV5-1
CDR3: CASSQQGAWYEQFF
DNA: TGCGCCAGCAGCCAACAGGGGGCATGGTATGAGCAGTTCTTC

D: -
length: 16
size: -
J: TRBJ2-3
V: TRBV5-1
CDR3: CASSLGPGTSTDTQYF
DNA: TGCGCCAGCAGCTTGGGTCCGGGAACGAGCACAGATACGCAGTATTTT

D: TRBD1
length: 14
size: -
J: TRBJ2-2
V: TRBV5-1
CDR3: CASSARTGTGELFF
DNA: TGCGCCAGCAGCGCCCGGACAGGGACCGGGGAGCTGTTTTTT

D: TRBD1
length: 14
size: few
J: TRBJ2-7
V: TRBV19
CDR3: CASSIPGTEYEQYF
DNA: TGTGCCAGTAGTATCCCCGGGACAGAGTACGAGCAGTACTTC

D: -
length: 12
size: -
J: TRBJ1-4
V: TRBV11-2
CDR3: CASSGRDEELFF
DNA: TGTGCCAGCAGCGGGCGGGATGAGGAACTGTTTTTT

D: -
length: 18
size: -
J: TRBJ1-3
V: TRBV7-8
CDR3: CASSLALGEGDSGNTIYF
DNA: TGTGCCAGCAGCTTAGCGCTTGGGGAGGGCGACTCTGGAAACACCATATATTTT

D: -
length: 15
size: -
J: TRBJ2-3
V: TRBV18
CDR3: CASSPGKHRTDTQYF
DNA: TGTGCCAGCTCACCAGGCAAACACCGCACAGATACGCAGTATTTT

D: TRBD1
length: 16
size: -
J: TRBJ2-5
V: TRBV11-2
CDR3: CASSPRTGAHQETQYF
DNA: TGTGCCAGCAGCCCAAGGACAGGGGCCCACCAAGAGACCCAGTACTTC

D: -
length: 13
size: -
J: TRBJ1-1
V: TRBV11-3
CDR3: CASSLRGGTEAFF
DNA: TGTGCCAGCAGCTTACGGGGGGGAACTGAAGCTTTCTTT

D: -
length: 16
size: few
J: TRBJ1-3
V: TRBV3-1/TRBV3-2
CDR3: CASSQDGRSAGNTIYF
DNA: TGTGCCAGCAGCCAAGATGGCAGGTCGGCTGGAAACACCATATATTTT

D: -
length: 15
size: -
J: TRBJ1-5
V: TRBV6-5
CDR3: CASGRAHNSNQPQHF
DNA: TGTGCCAGCGGGAGGGCCCACAATAGCAATCAGCCCCAGCATTTT

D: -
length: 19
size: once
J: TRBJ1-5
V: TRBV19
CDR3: CASSILEGGLGFENQPQHF
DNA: TGTGCCAGTAGTATCTTAGAGGGCGGACTGGGGTTTGAGAATCAGCCCCAGCATTTT

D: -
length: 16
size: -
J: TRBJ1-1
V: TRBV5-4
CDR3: CASSSRGGALNTEAFF
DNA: TGTGCCAGCAGCTCGCGCGGAGGGGCCCTGAACACTGAAGCTTTCTTT

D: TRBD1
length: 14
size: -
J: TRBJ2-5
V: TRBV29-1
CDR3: CSVEDRGKGETQYF
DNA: TGCAGCGTTGAAGACAGGGGGAAAGGAGAGACCCAGTACTTC

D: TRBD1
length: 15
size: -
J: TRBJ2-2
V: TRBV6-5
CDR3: CASSRDRGYTGELFF
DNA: TGTGCCAGCAGCCGGGACAGGGGATACACCGGGGAGCTGTTTTTT

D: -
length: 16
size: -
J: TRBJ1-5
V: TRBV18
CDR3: CASSPVGGYSNQPQHF
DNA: TGTGCCAGCTCACCAGTTGGGGGCTATAGCAATCAGCCCCAGCATTTT

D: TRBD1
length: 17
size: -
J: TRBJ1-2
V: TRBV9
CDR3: CASSVDIWGQGDYGYTF
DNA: TGTGCCAGCAGCGTAGATATTTGGGGACAGGGCGACTATGGCTACACCTTC

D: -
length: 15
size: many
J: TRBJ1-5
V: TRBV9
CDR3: CASSVEGGVRQPQHF
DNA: TGTGCCAGCAGCGTAGAGGGCGGGGTAAGGCAGCCCCAGCATTTT

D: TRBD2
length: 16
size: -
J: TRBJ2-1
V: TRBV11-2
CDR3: CASSRLAGTSNNEQFF
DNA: TGTGCCAGCAGCCGACTAGCGGGCACATCCAACAATGAGCAGTTCTTC

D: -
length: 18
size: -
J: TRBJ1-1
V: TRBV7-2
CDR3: CASRTAGSPTLMNTEAFF
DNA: TGTGCCAGCAGAACCGCCGGGTCACCCACCCTCATGAACACTGAAGCTTTCTTT

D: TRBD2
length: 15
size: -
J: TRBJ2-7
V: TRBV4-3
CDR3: CASSLTSGYSYEQYF
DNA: TGCGCCAGCAGCCTAACTAGCGGATACTCCTACGAGCAGTACTTC

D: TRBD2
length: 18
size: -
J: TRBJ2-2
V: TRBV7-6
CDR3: CASSLAHRLAVNTGELFF
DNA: TGTGCCAGCAGCTTAGCGCACAGGCTAGCGGTAAACACCGGGGAGCTGTTTTTT

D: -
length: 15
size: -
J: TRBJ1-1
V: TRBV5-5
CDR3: CASSTWGQGGTEAFF
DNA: TGTGCCAGCAGCACGTGGGGACAAGGAGGCACTGAAGCTTTCTTT

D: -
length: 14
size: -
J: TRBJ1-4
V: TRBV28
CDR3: CASSLFGEIEKLFF
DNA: TGTGCCAGCAGTTTATTTGGAGAGATTGAAAAACTGTTTTTT

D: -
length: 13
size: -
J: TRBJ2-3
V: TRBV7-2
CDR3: CASSLGSTDTQYF
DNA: TGTGCCAGCAGCCTCGGGAGCACAGATACGCAGTATTTT

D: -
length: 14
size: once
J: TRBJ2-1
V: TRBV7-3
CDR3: CASSFGGIYNEQFF
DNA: TGTGCCAGCAGCTTTGGCGGGATCTACAATGAGCAGTTCTTC

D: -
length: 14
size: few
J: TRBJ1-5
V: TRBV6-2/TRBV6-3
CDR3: CASSYPRGDQPQHF
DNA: TGTGCCAGCAGTTACCCCCGCGGGGATCAGCCCCAGCATTTT